What follows are 3 T cell receptor beta chains derived from one specimen sequenced in a study of blood T cell repertoires in COVID-19 (dated by TCRdb to 2020 to 2021). Library preparation was by the immunoSEQ multiplex PCR assay. The table comes from immuneACCESS by way of TCRdb, which keeps in-frame sequences with V and J called. Part of the clones is missing from these tables; in studies checked, under half for an unresolved V gene and the rest for unknown reasons. Counted in this sample were hundreds of thousands of clones; around 90% of them appeared once. Roughly 0.25% of the sample goes to the ten largest clones. Sequenced input: peripheral blood. The receptors here all came from a young woman with acute or convalescent COVID-19.

This sequence joins TRBV7-2 and TRBJ1-1, with 7 positions matching TRBD1. In germline, CDR1 is SGHTA, CDR2 FQGNSA. V trimming: 2 bases; J trimming: 5 bases; junction bases outside the gene matches: 5. The CDR3 runs to 14 residues. CDR3 in amino acids: CASSLRQGGTEAFF. DNA for the CDR3: TGTGCCAGCAGCTTACGACAGGGTGGGACTGAAGCTTTCTTT.

This chain links TRBV3-1 (or the pseudogene TRBV3-2) with TRBJ1-3, with D perhaps TRBD1 (6 bases). Germline V gene sequence: CDR1 LGHDT, CDR2 YNNKEL (reference sequence). This CDR3 comprises 16 residues. Trimming left V 1 base short and J 4 bases short, with 14 bases between. In DNA form, the CDR3 reads TGTGCCAGCAGCCAAGGCAGCAGGGGTATCGGAAACACCATATATTTT. The encoded protein is CASSQGSRGIGNTIYF.

The chain couples TRBV27 to TRBJ2-1, with D hard to call. Germline-derived CDR1 and CDR2 are MNHEY and SMNVEV (reference sequence). V was clipped by 0 bases and J by 10 bases, with 13 bases between them. This CDR3 is built from 14 residues. The CDR3 protein is CASSLSTTLWEQFF. The CDR3 nucleotides read TGTGCCAGCAGTTTATCAACGACTCTCTGGGAGCAGTTCTTC.